What follows describes a single TCR beta chain. The antigen is not known. The junction does not match germline at one end; this may be a read error. Via MiXCR, TCRdb re-called the PCR reads, giving one row per CDR3 protein. In the table there are approximately 550,000 distinct CDR3 sequences, roughly 23% of which are singletons. The sample belongs to a study of molecular identifiers for immune sequencing clone quantification. Findings and caveats of the study: A shared barcode on identical TCR molecules could lead to underestimated sizes for highly expanded clones. Whereas clones above 20 RNA copies held under 1% of naive-cell molecules, they held over 97% of effector molecules.

Germline CDR1 reads SGHRS; CDR2 reads YFSETQ. This CDR3 region has 13 residues. Libraries for naive CD8 T cells, which were made from roughly 21,000 to 960,000 sorted cells, drew on 10%, 30% or 50% of the RNA. A CD8+CD4-CCR7+CD45RA+ phenotype served as the sorting definition for naive CD8 T cells. The genes are TRBV5-1 and TRBJ1-1; D uncertain. Sequenced material: naive CD8+ T cells from blood, with Jurkat cell RNA spiked in. Sample subset: FACS-sorted CD8+CD4-CCR7+CD45RA+ naive T cells. The source is a human donor in good health. Some libraries in this study had Jurkat cell RNA spiked in. The CDR3: CASSLVANTKAFF. The CDR3 DNA sequence: TGCGCCAGCAGCTTGGTAGCGAACACTAAAGCTTTCTTT.